The clone carrying this TCR beta chain was detected only a few times. What it recognizes is unknown. The CDR3 covers 16 residues. The germline V gene encodes CDR1 SGHTA and CDR2 FQGNSA. V lost 5 bases and J lost 8, with 24 bases in between. This sample is part of a study of cytomegalovirus exposure and HLA in healthy donors. Study findings and constraints: Diagnosis of cytomegalovirus status made by the classifier reportedly showed high specificity and sensitivity. The study put 150 to 200 TCR beta chains on its list as cytomegalovirus-associated.

Produced via immunoSEQ multiplex PCR; TCRdb's table is partial and in-frame only. The sample includes 150,000 to 200,000 clones, around 80% of them seen just once. Sequencing was done on a sample of PBMCs. The chain recombines TRBV7-2 with TRBJ1-2, with D perhaps matching TRBD1 (6 bases). The sequence was obtained from a woman in her 30s in good health and CMV-seronegative. CDR3 nucleotides: TGTGCCAGCAGCCCATCGTCCGGACAGTCGCGGAGAGGCTACACCTTC. It specifies CASSPSSGQSRRGYTF.